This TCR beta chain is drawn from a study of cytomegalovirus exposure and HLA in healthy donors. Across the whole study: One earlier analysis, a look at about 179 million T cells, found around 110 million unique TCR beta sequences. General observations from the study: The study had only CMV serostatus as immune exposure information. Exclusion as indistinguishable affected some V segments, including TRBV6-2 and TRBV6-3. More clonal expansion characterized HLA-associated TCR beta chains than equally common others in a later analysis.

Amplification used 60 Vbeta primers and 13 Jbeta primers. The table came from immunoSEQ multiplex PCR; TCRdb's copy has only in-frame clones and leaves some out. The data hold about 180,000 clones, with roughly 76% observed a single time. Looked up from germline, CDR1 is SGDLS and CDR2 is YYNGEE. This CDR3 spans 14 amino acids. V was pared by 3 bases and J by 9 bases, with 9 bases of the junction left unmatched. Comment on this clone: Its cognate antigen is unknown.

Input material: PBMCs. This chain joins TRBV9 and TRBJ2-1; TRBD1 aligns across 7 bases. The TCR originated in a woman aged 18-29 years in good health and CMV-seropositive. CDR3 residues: CASSAVGGSGEQFF. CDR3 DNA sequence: TGTGCCAGCAGCGCGGTAGGGGGCTCGGGTGAGCAGTTCTTC.